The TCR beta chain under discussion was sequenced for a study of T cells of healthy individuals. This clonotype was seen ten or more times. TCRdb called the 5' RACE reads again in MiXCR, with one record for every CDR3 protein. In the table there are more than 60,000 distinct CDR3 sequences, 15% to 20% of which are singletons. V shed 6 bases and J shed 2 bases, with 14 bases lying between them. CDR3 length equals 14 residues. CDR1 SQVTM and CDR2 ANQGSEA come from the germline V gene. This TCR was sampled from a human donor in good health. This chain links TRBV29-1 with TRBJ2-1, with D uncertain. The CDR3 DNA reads TGCAGCGTAAAGGGCCTGAGCACCTACAATGAGCAGTTCTTC. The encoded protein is CSVKGLSTYNEQFF.